The 29 T cell receptor beta chains below come from one sample, sequenced in a study of shared clonotypes between healthy human individuals. Libraries were prepared by immunoSEQ multiplex PCR; TCRdb keeps only in-frame clonotypes and omits some of them. The sample lists around 510,000 clones, roughly four fifths occurring once. Sequenced: PBMCs. Receptors were obtained from a middle-aged woman in good health. Some clones in this sample may be carry-over from other donors' samples.

This chain joins TRBV2 and TRBJ2-7; 7 positions match TRBD1. The V gene end was trimmed by 4 bases and the J gene end by 5 bases; junction bases not matched to a gene: 8. CDR1 is SNHLY and CDR2 is FYNNEI in the germline V gene. This CDR3 comprises 14 residues. CDR3 bases: TGTGCCAGCAGTGGGTCCAGGGGGATCGACGAGCAGTACTTC. It encodes CASSGSRGIDEQYF.

The chain couples TRBV7-2 to TRBJ2-7; D may be TRBD2 (6 bases). Trimming stripped 2 bases from V and 3 bases from J, with 11 bases between. Germline loops: CDR1 SGHTA, CDR2 FQGNSA. CDR3 length equals 14 residues. CDR3: CASSLWPGVYEQYF. The CDR3 DNA sequence: TGTGCCAGCAGCTTATGGCCGGGAGTCTACGAGCAGTACTTC.

V gene TRBV5-1 combines with J gene TRBJ1-5, with D unclear. With 0 bases removed from V and 5 bases from J, the gap between germline ends came to 15 bases. Germline V gene data show CDR1 as SGHRS and CDR2 as YFSETQ. The CDR3 is made up of 16 amino acids. The CDR3 DNA follows: TGCGCCAGCAGCTTGGGGCCAGATCATACCCATCAGCCCCAGCATTTT. It yields the protein CASSLGPDHTHQPQHF.

The genes are TRBV4-1 and TRBJ1-4; no clear D. V shed 1 base and J shed 0 bases, with 6 bases lying between them. The CDR3 consists of 15 residues. Germline V lookup: CDR1 MGHRA, CDR2 YSYEKL. CDR3 in amino acids: CASSQVGATNEKLFF. The CDR3 DNA is TGCGCCAGCAGCCAAGTCGGCGCAACTAATGAAAAACTGTTTTTT.

This clone was observed a single time. J is TRBJ2-1 and V is TRBV25-1; 8 bases align to TRBD2. Germline assignment: CDR1 MGHDK and CDR2 SYGVNS. This CDR3 is built from 12 residues. The trim removed 5 bases at V and 10 bases at J, leaving 4 bases unmatched. The CDR3 nucleotides are TGTGCCAGCAGTACTAGCGGCCTAGAGCAGTTCTTC. Amino acids: CASSTSGLEQFF.

This chain uses TRBV15 with TRBJ2-1, with TRBD2 identical over 7 bases. The germline V gene encodes CDR1 LNHNV and CDR2 YYDKDF (reference sequence). The CDR3 is 16 amino acids. V dropped 5 bases and J dropped 9; count of bases not matched to a gene: 16. The CDR3 reads CATSLYPREVQVEQFF. As DNA, the CDR3 is TGTGCCACCAGCCTATACCCACGGGAGGTCCAGGTTGAGCAGTTCTTC. The full variable domain, with the rest looked up from reference TRBV15 and TRBJ2-1, is DAMVIQNPRYQVTQFGKPVTLSCSQTLNHNVMYWYQQKSSQAPKLLFHYYDKDFNNEADTPDNFQSRRPNTSFCFLDIRSPGLGDTAMYLCATSLYPREVQVEQFFGPGTRLTVL.

This clone was picked up one time. The gene calls are TRBV18 and TRBJ2-7, with D hard to call. Germline V gene lookup returns CDR1 KGHSH and CDR2 LQKENI. Trimming took off 1 base at V and 8 bases at J, with 9 bases between the two ends. The CDR3 extends over 12 amino acids. CDR3 bases: TGTGCCAGCTCACCACTCGATGACAAGCAGTACTTC. This translates into CASSPLDDKQYF. Complete variable domain (other parts from reference TRBV18 and TRBJ2-7): NAGVMQNPRHLVRRRGQEARLRCSPMKGHSHVYWYRQLPEEGLKFMVYLQKENIIDESGMPKERFSAEFPKEGPSILRIQQVVRGDSAAYFCASSPLDDKQYFGPGTRLTVT.

As concerns this clone: A far larger clone differs by one base, so this is likely a read error. The V gene is TRBV7-9, the J gene TRBJ1-1, with 11 bases lining up with TRBD1. Per the germline V gene, CDR1 is SEHNR and CDR2 is FQNEAQ (reference sequence). Trimming at V came to 5 bases and at J to 14 bases, leaving 7 bases not matched to a gene. CDR3 length: 12 residues. This chain's CDR3 is CASSPDRGQRFF. CDR3 sequence (DNA): TGTGCCAGCAGCCCGGACAGGGGGCAACGGTTCTTT.

Remarks on this clone: A far larger clone is just one base off, so this is likely a read error. V gene TRBV4-2 combines with J gene TRBJ2-1, with D perhaps TRBD2 (6 bases). Germline V CDR1 and CDR2: LGHNA, YNFKEQ. V was shortened by 4 bases and J by 2 bases, with 24 bases between the two germline ends. The CDR3 is 19 amino acids. This chain's CDR3 is CASSLSKYGLTGPYNEQFF. CDR3 DNA: TGTGCCAGCAGCCTTTCGAAGTACGGACTAACGGGCCCCTACAATGAGCAGTTCTTC.

This chain uses TRBV2 with TRBJ2-5; possibly TRBD1 or TRBD2 for D (5 bases each). V gave up 6 bases and J gave up 2 bases, with 16 bases separating them. Per germline, CDR1 SNHLY and CDR2 FYNNEI. This CDR3 has 15 residues. The CDR3 DNA is TGTGCCAGCAGCGGGACGGTAATGGGGCAAGAGACCCAGTACTTC. It codes for CASSGTVMGQETQYF. The variable domain in full, with the rest retrieved from reference TRBV2 and TRBJ2-5, is EPEVTQTPSHQVTQMGQEVILRCVPISNHLYFYWYRQILGQKVEFLVSFYNNEISEKSEIFDDQFSVERPDGSNFTLKIRSTKLEDSAMYFCASSGTVMGQETQYFGPGTRLLVL.

The rearrangement joins TRBV11-2 to TRBJ2-5; tentatively, D is TRBD1 (6 bases). Judging by the DNA end, TRBJ2-7 fits better; the J call may be wrong. Germline V gene lookup returns CDR1 SGHAT and CDR2 FQNNGV. There are 14 residues in the CDR3. The CDR3 loop is CASSFGRGAYEQYF. The CDR3 DNA is TGTGCCAGCAGCTTTGGCAGGGGCGCCTACGAGCAGTACTTC.

The chain joins TRBV11-2 to TRBJ2-3, with 10 bases aligning to TRBD1. V shed 9 bases and J 0 bases; nucleotides not matched to a gene: 6. This CDR3 contains 15 residues. The germline V gene encodes CDR1 SGHAT and CDR2 FQNNGV. CDR3: CASGQGVVSTDTQYF. CDR3 sequence (DNA): TGTGCCAGTGGACAGGGGGTGGTTAGCACAGATACGCAGTATTTT.

The chain carries TRBV28 and TRBJ1-5; TRBD1 agrees at 8 bases. Germline V gene sequence: CDR1 MDHEN, CDR2 SYDVKM. The CDR3 extends over 16 amino acids. Germline trimming cut 6 bases from V and 2 bases from J; bases unmatched to any gene: 9. CDR3 sequence: CASSPGQGQGNQPQHF. The CDR3 DNA reads as TGTGCCAGCAGCCCAGGACAGGGCCAGGGCAATCAGCCCCAGCATTTT.

The rearrangement joins TRBV5-4 to TRBJ2-7, with a tentative D call TRBD2 (5 bases). Between the trimmed V and J ends, which lost 2 bases and 4 bases, there was a span of 7 bases. CDR3 length: 12 residues. Germline CDR1 reads SGHNT; CDR2 reads YYREEE (reference sequence). DNA of the CDR3: TGTGCCAGCAGCTTTCGAGGGTACGAGCAGTACTTC. Amino acid sequence: CASSFRGYEQYF.

Turning to this clone: Relative to the germline gene, one junction end is altered; a read error may explain this. The sample contains more than one DNA sequence encoding this CDR3. This sequence joins TRBV30 and TRBJ2-2; the match to TRBD2 covers 7 bases. Germline V lookup: CDR1 GTSNPN, CDR2 SVGIG (reference sequence). This CDR3 is 17 amino acids long. The CDR3 coding sequence is TGTGCCTCAAACCCGACCAGCGGGATGGTTCGCACCGGGGGGCTGTTTTTT. Translation: CASNPTSGMVRTGGLFF.

The rearrangement links TRBV29-1 to TRBJ1-1; D perhaps matches TRBD1 (5 bases). With 4 bases removed from V and 1 base from J, the gap between germline ends came to 7 bases. Germline values: CDR1 SQVTM, CDR2 ANQGSEA. The CDR3 sequence is 12 residues long. CDR3 bases: TGCAGCGTTGGGGGCCAGAACACTGAAGCTTTCTTT. This codes for CSVGGQNTEAFF.

The CDR3 DNA follows: TGCGCCAGCAGCTTGGACCCACAGGTCGGCTACACCTTC. Encoded protein: CASSLDPQVGYTF. The V and J genes are TRBV5-1 and TRBJ1-2; maybe TRBD1 (5 bases). V lost 0 bases and J lost 8, with 11 bases in between. This CDR3 has 13 amino acids. Per germline, CDR1 SGHRS and CDR2 YFSETQ.

The chain recombines TRBV5-4 with TRBJ2-2; unclear D gene. Trimming removed 0 bases at V and 1 base at J, with 7 bases between. There are 15 residues in the CDR3. Per the germline V gene, CDR1 is SGHNT and CDR2 is YYREEE (reference sequence). The CDR3 reads CASSLATGNTGELFF. CDR3 coding DNA: TGTGCCAGCAGCTTGGCGACGGGGAACACCGGGGAGCTGTTTTTT.

The chain links TRBV6-1 to TRBJ2-7; D remains unclear. Germline V gives CDR1 MNHNS, CDR2 SASEGT. The V end lost 3 bases, the J end lost 5 bases, and 11 bases lay between the germline ends. CDR3 size: 13 residues. The CDR3 here is CASSEIGFNEQYF. The CDR3 nucleotides are TGTGCCAGCAGTGAGATCGGGTTTAACGAGCAGTACTTC.

The chain carries TRBV7-8 and TRBJ1-5; unclear D gene. The germline V gene encodes CDR1 SGHVS and CDR2 FQNEAQ. V lost 3 bases and J lost 4, with 7 bases in between. The CDR3 runs to 13 residues. CDR3 DNA sequence: TGTGCCAGCAGCTTCGGGGTGAATCAGCCCCAGCATTTT. This encodes CASSFGVNQPQHF.

This chain uses TRBV4-1 with TRBJ2-7; 9 bases fit TRBD1. The CDR3 is 16 amino acids. The ends lost 2 bases at V and 3 bases at J; junction bases unmatched: 8. The germline gives CDR1 MGHRA, CDR2 YSYEKL. CDR3 in DNA: TGCGCCAGCAGCCAAAAAGGGCGGACAGGGGACTACGAGCAGTACTTC. Translated: CASSQKGRTGDYEQYF.

Of note for this clone: The conserved closing phenylalanine or tryptophan is absent in this CDR3, likely reflecting a read error. V and J are TRBV7-7 and TRBJ2-7; D possibly corresponds to TRBD2 (6 bases). CDR3 length: 13 amino acids. Germline values: CDR1 SSHAT, CDR2 FNYEAQ (reference sequence). Written as DNA, the CDR3 is TGTGCTAGCGCAGCTTGGTCAGGGAGGGAGCAGTACCTC. Its protein product is CASAAWSGREQYL.

This clone was recorded at least ten times. A far larger clone differs by one base, so this is likely a read error. The chain couples TRBV7-6 to TRBJ1-1; D remains unclear. V was shortened by 1 base and J by 0 bases, with 3 bases between the two germline ends. The CDR3 is 13 amino acids. Germline assignment: CDR1 SGHVS and CDR2 FNYEAQ. The CDR3 sequence is CASSLDVNTEAFF. CDR3 nucleotide sequence: TGTGCCAGCAGCTTAGACGTGAACACTGAAGCTTTCTTT.

This rearrangement joins TRBV7-9 to TRBJ2-3; 7 bases match TRBD1. From germline, CDR1 is SEHNR and CDR2 FQNEAQ (reference sequence). The CDR3 extends over 16 amino acids. V lost 4 bases and J lost 4; bases outside the gene matches: 11. CDR3 sequence: CASSSDRALVPDTQYF. As DNA, the CDR3 is TGTGCCAGCAGCTCCGACAGGGCCCTAGTCCCAGATACGCAGTATTTT.

V is TRBV5-1 and J is TRBJ1-1; 11 nucleotides align to TRBD1. This CDR3 has 16 residues. Germline-derived CDR1 and CDR2 are SGHRS and YFSETQ. V was clipped by 4 bases and J by 0 bases; unmatched bases: 5. The DNA for the CDR3 is TGCGCCAGCAGCGACCGGGACAGGGGGATGAACACTGAAGCTTTCTTT. Its translation: CASSDRDRGMNTEAFF.

The chain carries TRBV30 and TRBJ1-2; D is undetermined. The CDR3 is 16 amino acids. Germline V gene lookup returns CDR1 GTSNPN and CDR2 SVGIG (reference sequence). The V end lost 2 bases, the J end lost 2 bases, and 18 bases lay between the germline ends. CDR3 loop: CAWSLYGRSSNYGYTF. The CDR3 nucleotides read TGTGCCTGGAGTCTGTATGGGCGATCAAGCAACTATGGCTACACCTTC.

The CDR3 DNA reads as TGTGCTAGTGGTGCGTCAGGGGGGAGGGAGCAGTTCTTC. It is translated as CASGASGGREQFF. This chain uses TRBV12-5 with TRBJ2-1, with D possibly matching TRBD1 (7 bases). The CDR3 runs 13 residues. With 5 bases removed from V and 10 bases from J, the gap between germline ends came to 15 bases. Germline V gene lookup returns CDR1 LGHNT and CDR2 FRNRAP. Full variable domain (outside the CDR3, taken from reference TRBV12-5 and TRBJ2-1): DARVTQTPRHKVTEMGQEVTMRCQPILGHNTVFWYRQTMMQGLELLAYFRNRAPLDDSGMPKDRFSAEMPDATLATLKIQPSEPRDSAVYFCASGASGGREQFFGPGTRLTVL.

This clone came up a few times. This same CDR3 is encoded by further DNA sequences in the sample. The rearrangement joins TRBV15 to TRBJ1-5; 7 bases match TRBD1. The CDR3 runs 14 residues. J was trimmed by 4 bases and V by 0 bases; bases with no gene match: 0. CDR1 and CDR2 from the germline V gene are LNHNV and YYDKDF (reference sequence). The CDR3 region is CATSRDRGNQPQHF. Written as DNA, the CDR3 is TGTGCCACCAGCAGAGACAGGGGGAATCAGCCCCAGCATTTT.

This chain links TRBV28 with TRBJ2-3, with 11 bases that match TRBD2. Germline trimming cut 5 bases from V and 6 bases from J; bases unmatched to any gene: 10. Germline-derived CDR1 and CDR2 are MDHEN and SYDVKM. CDR3 size: 16 residues. CDR3 bases: TGTGCCAGCAGTCCGCCGACTAGCGGGAATTGGGATACGCAGTATTTT. Translating it yields CASSPPTSGNWDTQYF.